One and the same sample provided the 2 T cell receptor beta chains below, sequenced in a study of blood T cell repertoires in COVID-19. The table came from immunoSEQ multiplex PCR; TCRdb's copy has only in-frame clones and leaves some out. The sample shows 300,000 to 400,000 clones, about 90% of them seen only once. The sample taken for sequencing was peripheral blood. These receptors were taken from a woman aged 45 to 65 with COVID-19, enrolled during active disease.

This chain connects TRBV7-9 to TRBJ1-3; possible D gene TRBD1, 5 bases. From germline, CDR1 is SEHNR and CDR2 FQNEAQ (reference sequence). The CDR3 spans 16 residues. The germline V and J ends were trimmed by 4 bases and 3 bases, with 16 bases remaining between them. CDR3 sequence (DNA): TGTGCCAGCAGCTACCCCCAGGGTTTTAGTGGAAACACCATATATTTT. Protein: CASSYPQGFSGNTIYF. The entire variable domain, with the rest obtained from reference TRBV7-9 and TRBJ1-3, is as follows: DTGVSQNPRHKITKRGQNVTFRCDPISEHNRLYWYRQTLGQGPEFLTYFQNEAQLEKSRLLSDRFSAERPKGSFSTLEIQRTEQGDSAMYLCASSYPQGFSGNTIYFGEGSWLTVV.

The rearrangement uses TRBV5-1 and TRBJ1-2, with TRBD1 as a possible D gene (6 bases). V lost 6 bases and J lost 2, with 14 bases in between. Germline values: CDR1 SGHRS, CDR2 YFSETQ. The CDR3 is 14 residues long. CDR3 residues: CASKDSLGNYGYTF. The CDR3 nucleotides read TGCGCCAGCAAGGACAGTCTCGGGAACTATGGCTACACCTTC. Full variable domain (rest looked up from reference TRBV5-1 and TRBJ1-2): KAGVTQTPRYLIKTRGQQVTLSCSPISGHRSVSWYQQTPGQGLQFLFEYFSETQRNKGNFPGRFSGRQFSNSRSEMNVSTLELGDSALYLCASKDSLGNYGYTFGSGTRLTVV.